This TCR beta chain appears in the sequencing data of a study of control samples from healthy donors and cancer patients. The germline gives CDR1 SGHRS, CDR2 YFSETQ. V lost 0 bases to trimming and J lost 0 bases, with 9 bases between them. This CDR3 contains 16 residues. TCRdb's table, derived via immunoSEQ multiplex PCR, lists solely in-frame clones and lacks some. The table lists around 230,000 clones, just under 95% of them singletons. The clonotype comes from a man over 45 in good health. The chain couples TRBV5-1 to TRBJ2-2, with D unclear. Source material: blood. The CDR3 region has the DNA TGCGCCAGCAGCTTGGGGGTCCTAGCGAACACCGGGGAGCTGTTTTTT. It translates to CASSLGVLANTGELFF.